This T cell receptor beta chain is drawn from a study of blood T cell repertoires in COVID-19. This CDR3 has 15 amino acids. The V and J ends lost 6 bases and 2 bases respectively, with 16 bases between them. Germline V CDR1 and CDR2: SNHLY, FYNNEI. Seattle patients were enrolled during active infection and followed longitudinally. Per the study methods: Reference gene primer amplification gave nucleated cell count estimates. The protocol was immunoSEQ multiplex PCR, while the TCRdb copy is restricted to in-frame clones and leaves out a portion. The V and J calls and clone size come from that table; D and trimming were worked out from the DNA. The table shows over 150,000 clones, with roughly 89% occurring only once.

Specimen: peripheral blood. This clonotype originated in a woman in her sixties or seventies with COVID-19, enrolled during active disease. V is TRBV2 and J is TRBJ2-5, with D unclear. CDR3 nucleotide sequence: TGTGCCAGCAGCGAAAGAGTCATCCTTCAAGAGACCCAGTACTTC. It yields the protein CASSERVILQETQYF.